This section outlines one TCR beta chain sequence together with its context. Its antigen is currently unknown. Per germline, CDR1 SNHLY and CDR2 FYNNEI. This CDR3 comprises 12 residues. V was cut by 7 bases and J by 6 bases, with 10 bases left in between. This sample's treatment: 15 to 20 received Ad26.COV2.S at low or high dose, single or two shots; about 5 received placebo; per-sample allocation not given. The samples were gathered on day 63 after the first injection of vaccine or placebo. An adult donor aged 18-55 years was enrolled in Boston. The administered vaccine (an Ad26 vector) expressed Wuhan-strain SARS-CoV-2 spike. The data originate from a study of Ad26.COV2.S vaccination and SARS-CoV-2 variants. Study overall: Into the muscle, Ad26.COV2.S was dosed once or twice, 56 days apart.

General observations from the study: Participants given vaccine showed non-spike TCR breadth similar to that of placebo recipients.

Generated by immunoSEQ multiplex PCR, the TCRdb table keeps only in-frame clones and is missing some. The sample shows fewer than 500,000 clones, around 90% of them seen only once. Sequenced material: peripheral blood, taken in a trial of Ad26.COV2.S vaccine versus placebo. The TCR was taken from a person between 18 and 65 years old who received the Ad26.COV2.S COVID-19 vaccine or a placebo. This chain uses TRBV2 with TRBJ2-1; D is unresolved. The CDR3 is CASNRETNEQFF. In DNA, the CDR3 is TGTGCCAGCAACCGAGAAACCAATGAGCAGTTCTTC.